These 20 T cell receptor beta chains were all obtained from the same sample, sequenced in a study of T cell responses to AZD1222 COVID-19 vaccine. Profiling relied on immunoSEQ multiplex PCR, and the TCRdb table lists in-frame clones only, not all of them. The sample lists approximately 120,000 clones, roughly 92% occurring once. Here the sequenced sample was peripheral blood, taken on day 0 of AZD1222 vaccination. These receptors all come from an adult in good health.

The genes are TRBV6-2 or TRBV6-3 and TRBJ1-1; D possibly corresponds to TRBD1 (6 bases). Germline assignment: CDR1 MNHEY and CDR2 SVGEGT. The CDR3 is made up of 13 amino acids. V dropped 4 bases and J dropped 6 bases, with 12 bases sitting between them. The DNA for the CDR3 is TGTGCCAGCAGTTGGGTCGGGGGCCCTGAAGCTTTCTTT. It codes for CASSWVGGPEAFF.

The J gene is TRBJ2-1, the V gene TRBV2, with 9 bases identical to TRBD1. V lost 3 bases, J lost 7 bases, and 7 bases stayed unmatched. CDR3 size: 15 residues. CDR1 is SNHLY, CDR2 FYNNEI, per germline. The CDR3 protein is CASSDGTGKANEQFF. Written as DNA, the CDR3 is TGTGCCAGCAGTGACGGGACAGGGAAAGCGAATGAGCAGTTCTTC.

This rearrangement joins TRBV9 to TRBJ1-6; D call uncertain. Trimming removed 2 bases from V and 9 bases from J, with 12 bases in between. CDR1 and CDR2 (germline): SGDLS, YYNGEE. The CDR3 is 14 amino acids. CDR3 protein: CASSVKVMGSPLHF. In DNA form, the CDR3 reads TGTGCCAGCAGCGTTAAGGTCATGGGTTCACCCCTCCACTTT.

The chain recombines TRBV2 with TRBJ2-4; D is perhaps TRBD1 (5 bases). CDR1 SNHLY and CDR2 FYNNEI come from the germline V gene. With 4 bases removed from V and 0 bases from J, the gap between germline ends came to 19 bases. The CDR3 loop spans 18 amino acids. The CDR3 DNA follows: TGTGCCAGCAGTGCCATTTGGACACAACCACAAGCCAAAAACATTCAGTACTTC. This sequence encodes CASSAIWTQPQAKNIQYF.

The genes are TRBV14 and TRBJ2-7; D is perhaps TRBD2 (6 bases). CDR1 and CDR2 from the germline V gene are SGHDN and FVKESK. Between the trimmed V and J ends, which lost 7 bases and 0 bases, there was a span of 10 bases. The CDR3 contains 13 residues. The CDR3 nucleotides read TGTGCCAGCAATTCCGGGGGCTCCTACGAGCAGTACTTC. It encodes CASNSGGSYEQYF. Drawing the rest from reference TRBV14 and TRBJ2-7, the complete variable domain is EAGVTQFPSHSVIEKGQTVTLRCDPISGHDNLYWYRRVMGKEIKFLLHFVKESKQDESGMPNNRFLAERTGGTYSTLKVQPAELEDSGVYFCASNSGGSYEQYFGPGTRLTVT.

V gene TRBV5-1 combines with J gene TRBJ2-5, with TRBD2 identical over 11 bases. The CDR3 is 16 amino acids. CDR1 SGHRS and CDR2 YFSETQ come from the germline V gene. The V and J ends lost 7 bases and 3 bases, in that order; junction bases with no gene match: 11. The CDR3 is CASSSSGGAVKETQYF. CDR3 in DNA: TGCGCCAGCTCCAGTAGCGGGGGGGCAGTTAAAGAGACCCAGTACTTC.

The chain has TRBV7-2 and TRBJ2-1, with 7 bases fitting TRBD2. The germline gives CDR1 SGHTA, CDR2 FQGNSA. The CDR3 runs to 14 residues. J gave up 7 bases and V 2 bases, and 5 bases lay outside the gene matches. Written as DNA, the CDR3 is TGTGCCAGCAGCTTACTCAGAGCGGGAAATGAGCAGTTCTTC. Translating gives CASSLLRAGNEQFF.

CDR3: CASSDKLGGGQPQHF. Here the CDR3 DNA reads TGTGCCAGCAGTGACAAGTTGGGGGGAGGACAGCCCCAGCATTTT. The chain uses TRBV2 and TRBJ1-5; possible D gene TRBD1, 5 bases. CDR1 and CDR2 from the germline V gene are SNHLY and FYNNEI. V was shortened by 3 bases and J by 7 bases, with 16 bases between the two germline ends. The CDR3 sequence is 15 residues long.

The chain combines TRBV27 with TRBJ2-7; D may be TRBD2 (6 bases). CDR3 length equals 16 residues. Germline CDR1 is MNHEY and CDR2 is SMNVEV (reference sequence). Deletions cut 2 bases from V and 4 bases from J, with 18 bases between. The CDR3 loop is CASSLVEGRVVYEQYF. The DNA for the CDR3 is TGTGCCAGCAGTTTAGTGGAGGGCCGGGTGGTTTACGAGCAGTACTTC.

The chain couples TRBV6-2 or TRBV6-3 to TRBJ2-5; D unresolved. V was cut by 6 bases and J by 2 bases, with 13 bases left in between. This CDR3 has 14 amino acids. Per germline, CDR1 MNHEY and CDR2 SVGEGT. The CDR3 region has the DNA TGTGCCAGCAGCCTCCTTGATAGTCAAGAGACCCAGTACTTC. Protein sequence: CASSLLDSQETQYF.

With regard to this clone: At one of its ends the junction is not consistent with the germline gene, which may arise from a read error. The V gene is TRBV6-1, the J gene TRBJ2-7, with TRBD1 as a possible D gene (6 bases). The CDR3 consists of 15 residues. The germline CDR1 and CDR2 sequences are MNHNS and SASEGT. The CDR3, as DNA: TGTGCCAGCAGTCAAGCCCATGGACAGTCCTACGAGCAGTACTTC. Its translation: CASSQAHGQSYEQYF.

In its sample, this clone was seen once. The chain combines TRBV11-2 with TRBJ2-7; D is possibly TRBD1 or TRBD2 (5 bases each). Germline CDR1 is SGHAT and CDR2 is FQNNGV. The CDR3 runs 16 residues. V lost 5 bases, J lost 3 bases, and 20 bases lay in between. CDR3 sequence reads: CASSPPLGVGGYEQYF. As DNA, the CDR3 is TGTGCCAGCAGCCCTCCTCTGGGGGTTGGTGGCTACGAGCAGTACTTC.

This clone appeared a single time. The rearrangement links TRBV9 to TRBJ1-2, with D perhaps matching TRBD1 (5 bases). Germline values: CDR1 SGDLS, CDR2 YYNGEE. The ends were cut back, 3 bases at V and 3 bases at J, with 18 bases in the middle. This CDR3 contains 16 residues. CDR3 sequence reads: CASSEEGTEYDYGYTF. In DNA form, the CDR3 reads TGTGCCAGCAGCGAAGAAGGGACGGAGTATGACTATGGCTACACCTTC. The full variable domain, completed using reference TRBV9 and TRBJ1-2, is DSGVTQTPKHLITATGQRVTLRCSPRSGDLSVYWYQQSLDQGLQFLIQYYNGEERAKGNILERFSAQQFPDLHSELNLSSLELGDSALYFCASSEEGTEYDYGYTFGSGTRLTVV.

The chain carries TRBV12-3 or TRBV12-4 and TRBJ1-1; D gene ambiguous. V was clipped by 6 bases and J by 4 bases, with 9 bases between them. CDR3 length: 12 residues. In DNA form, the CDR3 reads TGTGCCAGCAGACTTTGGGGCACTGAAGCTTTCTTT. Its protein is CASRLWGTEAFF.

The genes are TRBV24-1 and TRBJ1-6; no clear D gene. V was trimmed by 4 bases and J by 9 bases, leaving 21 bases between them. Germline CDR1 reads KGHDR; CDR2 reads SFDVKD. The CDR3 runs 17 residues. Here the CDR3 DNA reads TGTGCCACCAGTGACCCCTTCCTAGGAAGTAAAGGTTCACCCCTCCACTTT. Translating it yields CATSDPFLGSKGSPLHF.

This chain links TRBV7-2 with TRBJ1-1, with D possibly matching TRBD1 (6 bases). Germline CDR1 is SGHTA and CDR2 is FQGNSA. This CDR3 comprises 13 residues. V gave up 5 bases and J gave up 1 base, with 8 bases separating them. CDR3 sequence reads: CASSRGQNTEAFF. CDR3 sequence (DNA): TGTGCCAGCAGCCGGGGGCAGAACACTGAAGCTTTCTTT.

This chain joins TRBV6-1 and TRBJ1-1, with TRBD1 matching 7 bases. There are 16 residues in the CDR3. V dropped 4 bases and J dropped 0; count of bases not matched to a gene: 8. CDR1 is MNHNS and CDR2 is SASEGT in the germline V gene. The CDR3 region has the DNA TGTGCCAGCAGTGCGCCTGACAGGGTCATGAACACTGAAGCTTTCTTT. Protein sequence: CASSAPDRVMNTEAFF.

CDR3 nucleotides: TGTGCCAGCAGTTTCCTGGGACAGGGGATTTTTCAGCCCCAGCATTTT. As protein: CASSFLGQGIFQPQHF. The chain is built from TRBV28 and TRBJ1-5; 10 bases agree with TRBD1. The CDR3 runs to 16 residues. Germline CDR1 and CDR2: MDHEN and SYDVKM. Trimming at V came to 3 bases and at J to 6 bases, leaving 8 bases not matched to a gene.

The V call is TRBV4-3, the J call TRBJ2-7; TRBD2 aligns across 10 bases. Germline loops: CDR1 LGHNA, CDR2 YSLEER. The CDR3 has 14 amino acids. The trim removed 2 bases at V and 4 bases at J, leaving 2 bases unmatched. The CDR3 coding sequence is TGCGCCAGCAGCCAAACTAGCGGGGTTTACGAGCAGTACTTC. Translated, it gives CASSQTSGVYEQYF.

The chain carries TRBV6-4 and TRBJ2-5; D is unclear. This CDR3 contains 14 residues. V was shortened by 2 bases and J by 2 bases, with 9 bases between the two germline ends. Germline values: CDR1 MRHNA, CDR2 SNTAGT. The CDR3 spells CASSDPQNQETQYF. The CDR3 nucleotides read TGTGCCAGCAGTGACCCGCAGAATCAAGAGACCCAGTACTTC.